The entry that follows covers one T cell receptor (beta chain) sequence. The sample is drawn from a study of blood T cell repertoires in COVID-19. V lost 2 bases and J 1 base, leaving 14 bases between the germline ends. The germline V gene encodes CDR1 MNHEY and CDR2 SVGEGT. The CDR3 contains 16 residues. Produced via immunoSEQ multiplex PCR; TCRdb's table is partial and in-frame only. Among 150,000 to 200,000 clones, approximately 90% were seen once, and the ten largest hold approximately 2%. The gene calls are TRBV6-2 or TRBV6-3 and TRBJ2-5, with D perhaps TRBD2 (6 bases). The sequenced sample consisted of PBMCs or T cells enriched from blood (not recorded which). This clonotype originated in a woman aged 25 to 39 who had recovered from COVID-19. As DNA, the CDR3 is TGTGCCAGCAGTTACAATAAGCGGGCTAGCCAAGAGACCCAGTACTTC. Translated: CASSYNKRASQETQYF.